The 26 T cell receptor beta chains listed next were all sequenced from one sample in a study of blood T cell repertoires in COVID-19. The method was immunoSEQ multiplex PCR; TCRdb's version includes in-frame clones alone and lacks a portion of them. This sample carries 95,000 or so clones, roughly 78% of them seen once, and the ten largest clones take 18%. Sequences were obtained from peripheral blood. The receptors were sampled from an elderly woman with active or convalescent COVID-19.

The rearrangement joins TRBV24-1 to TRBJ2-2; 14 bases map to TRBD2. V dropped 4 bases and J dropped 7; count of bases not matched to a gene: 7. The CDR3 runs to 17 residues. From germline, CDR1 is KGHDR and CDR2 SFDVKD. Written as DNA, the CDR3 is TGTGCCACCAGTGACTCCGGACTAGCGGGAGGATACGGGGAGCTGTTTTTT. Protein sequence: CATSDSGLAGGYGELFF.

As to this clone: Relative to the germline gene, one junction end is altered; a read error may explain this. The chain is built from TRBV5-1 and TRBJ1-1; 8 positions match TRBD1. The CDR3 extends over 19 amino acids. Germline V gives CDR1 SGHRS, CDR2 YFSETQ. CDR3 coding DNA: TGTGCCAGCAGCCCGAGCCCGGCCGCAGGGGGCCCGATGAACACTGAAGCTTTCTTT. Protein: CASSPSPAAGGPMNTEAFF.

This CDR3 reads CAISDRTAFRGYTF. The CDR3 DNA is TGTGCCATCAGTGATCGGACAGCGTTTCGTGGCTACACCTTC. The V call is TRBV10-3, the J call TRBJ1-2, with a tentative D call TRBD1 (6 bases). Germline V gene sequence: CDR1 ENHRY, CDR2 SYGVKD. V was pared by 3 bases and J by 7 bases, with 15 bases between. The CDR3 loop spans 14 amino acids.

The genes are TRBV7-2 and TRBJ2-3, with D perhaps TRBD2 (5 bases). Germline V lookup: CDR1 SGHTA, CDR2 FQGNSA. Trimming left V 5 bases short and J 2 bases short, with 8 bases between. This CDR3 comprises 13 residues. The CDR3 protein is CASSDGNTDTQYF. CDR3 nucleotide sequence: TGTGCCAGCAGCGACGGGAACACAGATACGCAGTATTTT.

Of note for this clone: At one end, the junction sequence differs from germline, possibly due to a read error. V usage is TRBV5-1 and J usage is TRBJ2-7; tentatively, D is TRBD1 (5 bases). This CDR3 spans 16 amino acids. Germline V CDR1 and CDR2: SGHRS, YFSETQ. The CDR3 DNA is TGTGCCAGCAACCTTGGTGGGGCAGGGTCAACCTACGAGCAGTACTTC. The encoded protein is CASNLGGAGSTYEQYF.

The chain combines TRBV7-6 with TRBJ2-3; 9 bases line up with TRBD2. Germline assignment: CDR1 SGHVS and CDR2 FNYEAQ. This CDR3 has 13 amino acids. The J segment lost 5 bases and the V segment lost 8 bases, leaving 5 bases of the junction unmatched. The CDR3 region has the DNA TGTGCCAGCCAAGCGGGAGGATTAGATACGCAGTATTTT. This gives the protein CASQAGGLDTQYF.

The V gene is TRBV19, the J gene TRBJ2-7, with 7 positions matching TRBD1. The V and J ends lost 8 bases and 3 bases, in that order; junction bases with no gene match: 13. The germline V gene encodes CDR1 LNHDA and CDR2 SQIVND (reference sequence). The CDR3 is 15 residues long. The CDR3 sequence: CASSPPWTGRYEQYF. The CDR3 DNA reads TGTGCCAGTTCCCCTCCCTGGACAGGCCGCTACGAGCAGTACTTC.

This sequence joins TRBV7-6 and TRBJ2-2; TRBD2 aligns across 12 bases. The V and J ends lost 2 bases and 6 bases, in that order; junction bases with no gene match: 7. The CDR3 consists of 17 residues. Looked up from germline, CDR1 is SGHVS and CDR2 is FNYEAQ. For the CDR3, the DNA is TGTGCCAGCAGCTTAAGTCTAGGACTAGCGGGATCCGGGGAGCTGTTTTTT. It yields the protein CASSLSLGLAGSGELFF.

The sample holds a few counts of this clone. Mismatch with germline at one junction end may stem from a read error. This chain links TRBV5-1 with TRBJ2-5; a weak D match, TRBD2 (5 bases). This CDR3 is 15 amino acids long. Germline CDR1 is SGHRS and CDR2 is YFSETQ. The CDR3 sequence is CASSRSGAAEETQYF. The CDR3 DNA is TGTGCCAGCAGCCGGTCTGGTGCAGCGGAAGAGACCCAGTACTTC.

The chain joins TRBV7-3 to TRBJ1-1; TRBD1 matches at 8 bases. This CDR3 spans 14 amino acids. In germline, CDR1 is SGHTA, CDR2 FQGTGA. V trimming: 4 bases; J trimming: 3 bases; junction bases outside the gene matches: 4. The CDR3 loop reads CASSSRGRDTEAFF. CDR3 DNA: TGTGCCAGCAGCTCCAGGGGGCGAGACACTGAAGCTTTCTTT.

V is TRBV5-1 and J is TRBJ1-2, with D maybe TRBD1 (6 bases). CDR3 length: 15 residues. Germline values: CDR1 SGHRS, CDR2 YFSETQ. V gave up 0 bases and J gave up 3 bases, with 12 bases separating them. The CDR3 region is CASSLATDSHYGYTF. CDR3 sequence (DNA): TGCGCCAGCAGCTTGGCGACGGACAGCCACTATGGCTACACCTTC.

About this clone itself: The same CDR3 also results from other DNA sequences found in this sample. J is TRBJ1-1 and V is TRBV7-2; D is undetermined. The CDR3 has 14 residues. CDR1 and CDR2 (germline): SGHTA, FQGNSA. V shed 0 bases and J shed 1 base, with 6 bases lying between them. For the CDR3, the DNA is TGTGCCAGCAGCTTAGCCTCCGGGAACACTGAAGCTTTCTTT. This sequence encodes CASSLASGNTEAFF.

This chain joins TRBV7-2 and TRBJ2-5, with TRBD1 matching 9 bases. The CDR3 runs 15 residues. Germline lookup yields CDR1 SGHTA and CDR2 FQGNSA. The V and J ends lost 3 bases and 5 bases, in that order; junction bases with no gene match: 7. The CDR3 reads CASSFSGTGYETQYF. Here the CDR3 DNA reads TGTGCCAGCAGCTTTAGTGGGACAGGGTACGAGACCCAGTACTTC.

This clone occurred once. The V call is TRBV5-1, the J call TRBJ2-7, with 10 bases lining up with TRBD1. Germline V gene data show CDR1 as SGHRS and CDR2 as YFSETQ. J gave up 1 base and V 4 bases, and 5 bases lay outside the gene matches. The CDR3 contains 15 residues. CDR3 sequence reads: CASSNRDRGSYEQYF. The DNA for the CDR3 is TGCGCCAGCAGCAACCGGGACAGGGGATCCTACGAGCAGTACTTC.

This clone was detected once. The chain is built from TRBV2 and TRBJ2-5; D may be TRBD2 (6 bases). The V and J ends lost 8 bases and 1 base respectively, with 17 bases between them. The CDR3 is 15 amino acids. Germline CDR1 SNHLY, CDR2 FYNNEI. Written as DNA, the CDR3 is TGTGCCAGCGCCGGGACTTCCATGGTCCAAGAGACCCAGTACTTC. This gives the protein CASAGTSMVQETQYF.

This chain connects TRBV18 to TRBJ2-6, with 10 bases lining up with TRBD2. The CDR3 runs to 17 residues. CDR1 and CDR2 (germline): KGHSH, LQKENI. The V and J ends lost 3 bases and 0 bases, in that order; junction bases with no gene match: 2. This CDR3 is CASSPSGRASGANVLTF. In DNA, the CDR3 is TGTGCCAGCTCACCGAGCGGGAGGGCCTCTGGGGCCAACGTCCTGACTTTC.

The gene calls are TRBV21-1 and TRBJ1-6; whether TRBD1, the table's D call, matches the DNA was not checked. TRBV21-1 is an annotated pseudogene. This CDR3 is built from 16 residues. CDR3 coding DNA: TGTGCCAGCAGGGGGGTAAAGGGGGCCTTTAATTCACCCCTCCACTTT. Translation gives CASRGVKGAFNSPLHF.

The CDR3 sequence: CASRERTSGKVTQYF. The CDR3 DNA reads TGTGCCAGCAGGGAGAGGACTAGCGGGAAGGTGACCCAGTACTTC. The chain links TRBV2 to TRBJ2-5, with 12 nucleotides matching TRBD2. The CDR3 has 15 amino acids. The junction had 9 bases not matched to a gene; V was cut back by 6 bases and J by 7 bases. Germline CDR1 and CDR2: SNHLY and FYNNEI.

The V gene is TRBV6-5, the J gene TRBJ2-7; perhaps TRBD2 as D (6 bases). Germline assignment: CDR1 MNHEY and CDR2 SVGAGI. The length of the CDR3 is 13 residues. V was cut by 11 bases and J by 0 bases, with 14 bases left in between. The DNA for the CDR3 is TGTGCCCTCGGGGCGGGGACCTCCTACGAGCAGTACTTC. Protein product: CALGAGTSYEQYF.

The genes are TRBV5-1 and TRBJ2-1; 9 positions match TRBD2. The CDR3 has 15 residues. Germline V gene lookup returns CDR1 SGHRS and CDR2 YFSETQ. Germline trimming cut 3 bases from V and 4 bases from J; bases unmatched to any gene: 5. CDR3 sequence reads: CASSYTSGRYNEQFF. CDR3 nucleotides: TGCGCCAGCAGCTATACTAGCGGGCGTTACAATGAGCAGTTCTTC.

This chain uses TRBV5-1 with TRBJ2-3, with a weak D call TRBD2 (6 bases). V lost 4 bases to trimming and J lost 2 bases, with 11 bases between them. Germline values: CDR1 SGHRS, CDR2 YFSETQ. The CDR3 extends over 14 amino acids. The DNA of the CDR3 is TGCGCCAGCAGCCACGGACTATACACAGATACGCAGTATTTT. It translates to CASSHGLYTDTQYF.

J is TRBJ2-3 and V is TRBV29-1; 9 nucleotides agree with TRBD2. This CDR3 comprises 12 residues. Germline assignment: CDR1 SQVTM and CDR2 ANQGSEA. J gave up 6 bases and V 7 bases, and 5 bases lay outside the gene matches. As DNA, the CDR3 is TGCAGCGGTAGCGGGAGAAGCGATACGCAGTATTTT. As protein: CSGSGRSDTQYF.

The V gene is TRBV7-2, the J gene TRBJ2-5; a possible D gene is TRBD2 (6 bases). The V gene lost 5 bases and the J gene lost 0 bases, with 22 bases spanning the gap. This CDR3 is 18 amino acids long. Looked up from germline, CDR1 is SGHTA and CDR2 is FQGNSA. DNA for the CDR3: TGTGCCAGCAGCCTTTCGCTAATGGGCGGGAACTACCAAGAGACCCAGTACTTC. Translating it yields CASSLSLMGGNYQETQYF. The full variable domain, in which reference TRBV7-2 and TRBJ2-5 provide the parts outside the CDR3, is GAGVSQSPSNKVTEKGKDVELRCDPISGHTALYWYRQSLGQGLEFLIYFQGNSAPDKSGLPSDRFSAERTGGSVSTLTIQRTQQEDSAVYLCASSLSLMGGNYQETQYFGPGTRLLVL.

The table lists this clone with a count of one. The chain combines TRBV2 with TRBJ1-6; TRBD1 matches at 7 bases. This CDR3 has 18 residues. Germline CDR1 SNHLY, CDR2 FYNNEI. V was pared by 6 bases and J by 0 bases, with 11 bases of the junction left unmatched. The CDR3 nucleotides read TGTGCCAGCAGGGGAACCAGACAGGGAAGCTCCTATAATTCACCCCTCCACTTT. It codes for CASRGTRQGSSYNSPLHF.

The rearrangement links TRBV7-2 to TRBJ2-5, with D uncertain. The germline V gene has CDR1 SGHTA and CDR2 FQGNSA. This CDR3 spans 14 amino acids. V was clipped by 5 bases and J by 5 bases, with 15 bases between them. Here the CDR3 DNA reads TGTGCCAGCAGCCTACGCGTCTTCGCGGAGACCCAGTACTTC. It is translated as CASSLRVFAETQYF.

The genes are TRBV28 and TRBJ1-5, with D possibly matching TRBD1 (5 bases). The CDR3 contains 15 residues. The germline V gene encodes CDR1 MDHEN and CDR2 SYDVKM. V lost 5 bases, J lost 2 bases, and 13 bases lay in between. As DNA, the CDR3 is TGTGCCAGCAGTGGGGGGGGTATGGGCAATCAGCCCCAGCATTTT. Translation: CASSGGGMGNQPQHF.